The clone carrying this T cell receptor beta chain was counted ten times or more. Its antigen is not known. RNA transcripts yielded amplified TCR beta CDR3 regions. HTBI primers were used for first-round RT-PCR of the TCR CDR3. Each CDR3 protein is one row after TCRdb ran MiXCR on the multiplex PCR reads. In the table there are nearly 600,000 distinct CDR3 sequences, roughly 13% of which are singletons. The data were taken from a study of T cells in Graves' hyperthyroidism and ophthalmopathy. Study at large: Peripheral blood was obtained at initial diagnosis, preceding any treatment. Study-level points and caveats: The authors' 13 V-J model separated ophthalmopathy from stable hyperthyroidism.

The CDR3 length is 14 residues. V was pared by 8 bases and J by 0 bases, with 10 bases between. Germline assignment: CDR1 MDHEN and CDR2 SYDVKM. The V call is TRBV28, the J call TRBJ2-2; a possible D gene is TRBD1 (5 bases). This TCR was recovered from a woman in her twenties or thirties with Graves' hyperthyroidism that later progressed to Graves' ophthalmopathy. The sequenced sample consisted of blood. The chain's CDR3 is CASFKGPNTGELFF. CDR3 nucleotide sequence: TGTGCCAGCTTTAAGGGGCCGAACACCGGGGAGCTGTTTTTT. The complete variable domain, with remaining parts taken from reference TRBV28 and TRBJ2-2, reads DVKVTQSSRYLVKRTGEKVFLECVQDMDHENMFWYRQDPGLGLRLIYFSYDVKMKEKGDIPEGYSVSREKKERFSLILESASTNQTSMYLCASFKGPNTGELFFGEGSRLTVL.